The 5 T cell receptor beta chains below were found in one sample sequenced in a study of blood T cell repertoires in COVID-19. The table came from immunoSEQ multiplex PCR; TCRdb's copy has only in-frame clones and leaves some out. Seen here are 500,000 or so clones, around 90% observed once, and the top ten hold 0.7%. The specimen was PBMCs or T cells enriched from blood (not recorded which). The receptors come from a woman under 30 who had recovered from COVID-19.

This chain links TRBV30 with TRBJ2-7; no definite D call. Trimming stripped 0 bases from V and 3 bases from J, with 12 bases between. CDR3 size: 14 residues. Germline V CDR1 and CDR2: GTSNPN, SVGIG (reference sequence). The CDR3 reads CAWSVNLRFYEQYF. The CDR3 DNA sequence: TGTGCCTGGAGTGTAAATCTCCGGTTCTACGAGCAGTACTTC. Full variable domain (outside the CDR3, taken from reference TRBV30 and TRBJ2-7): SQTIHQWPATLVQPVGSPLSLECTVEGTSNPNLYWYRQAAGRGLQLLFYSVGIGQISSEVPQNLSASRPQDRQFILSSKKLLLSDSGFYLCAWSVNLRFYEQYFGPGTRLTVT.

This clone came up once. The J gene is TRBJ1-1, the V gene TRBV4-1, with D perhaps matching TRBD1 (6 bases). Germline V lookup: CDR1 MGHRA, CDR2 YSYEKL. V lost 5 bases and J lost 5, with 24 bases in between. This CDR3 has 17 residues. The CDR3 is CASSFGILPGGGTEAFF. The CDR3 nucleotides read TGCGCCAGCAGCTTTGGTATTTTGCCGGGAGGGGGAACTGAAGCTTTCTTT.

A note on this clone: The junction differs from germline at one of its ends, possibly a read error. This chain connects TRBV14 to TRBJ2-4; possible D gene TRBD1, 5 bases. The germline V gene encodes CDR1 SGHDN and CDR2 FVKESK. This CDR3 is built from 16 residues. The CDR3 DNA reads TGTGCCAGCAGTCAAGGGGCCCGTGGTCAAAAAAACATTCAGTACTTC. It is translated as CASSQGARGQKNIQYF.

The CDR3 DNA reads as TGCGCCAGCAGCTTGTCGGTAGCTGAGAACACTGAAGCTTTCTTT. Translating it yields CASSLSVAENTEAFF. The chain recombines TRBV5-1 with TRBJ1-1; D is uncertain. This CDR3 has 15 amino acids. V was clipped by 1 base and J by 1 base, with 11 bases between them. Per the germline V gene, CDR1 is SGHRS and CDR2 is YFSETQ.

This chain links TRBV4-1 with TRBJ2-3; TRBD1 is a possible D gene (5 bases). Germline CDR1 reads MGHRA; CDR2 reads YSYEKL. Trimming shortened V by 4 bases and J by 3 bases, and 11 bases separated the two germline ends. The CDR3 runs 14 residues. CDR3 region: CASSRFKGTDTQYF. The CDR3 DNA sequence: TGCGCCAGCAGCCGTTTTAAGGGGACAGATACGCAGTATTTT.